These 19 T cell receptor beta chains share one sample of origin, sequenced in a study of cytomegalovirus exposure and HLA in healthy donors. The repertoire was sequenced with immunoSEQ multiplex PCR; TCRdb's copy has only in-frame clones and lacks some. The sample records about 220,000 clones, approximately 80% being singletons. Specimen: PBMCs. All receptors come from a woman in her twenties or thirties in good health and CMV-seropositive.

The CDR3 region has the DNA TGTGCCAGCAGTTTATCGAATATCGGGGTCGAGCAGTACTTC. Amino acids: CASSLSNIGVEQYF. This sequence joins TRBV27 and TRBJ2-7, with D perhaps TRBD2 (5 bases). The CDR3 is 14 residues long. CDR1 MNHEY and CDR2 SMNVEV come from the germline V gene (reference sequence). Trimming stripped 0 bases from V and 6 bases from J, with 12 bases between.

The J gene is TRBJ2-5, the V gene TRBV7-2; a possible D gene is TRBD2 (5 bases). Germline V lookup: CDR1 SGHTA, CDR2 FQGNSA. Trimming left V 4 bases short and J 5 bases short, with 20 bases between. This CDR3 has 16 residues. For the CDR3, the DNA is TGTGCCAGCAGCTGGAGCACGGGGTCTCCATCGGAGACCCAGTACTTC. Protein product: CASSWSTGSPSETQYF.

The chain has TRBV6-5 and TRBJ2-3; D is perhaps TRBD1 (6 bases). The germline gives CDR1 MNHEY, CDR2 SVGAGI. With 6 bases removed from V and 8 bases from J, the gap between germline ends came to 12 bases. The CDR3 loop spans 12 amino acids. The CDR3 protein is CASSQDSITQYF. CDR3 nucleotide sequence: TGTGCCAGCAGCCAGGACAGTATTACGCAGTATTTT.

J is TRBJ1-5 and V is TRBV28, with a weak D call TRBD1 (6 bases). The CDR3 spans 16 residues. V was shortened by 4 bases and J by 0 bases, with 13 bases between the two germline ends. Germline loops: CDR1 MDHEN, CDR2 SYDVKM. DNA for the CDR3: TGTGCCAGCAGTTCAGGGGCCAGGGGTAGCAATCAGCCCCAGCATTTT. Protein sequence: CASSSGARGSNQPQHF.

The J gene is TRBJ1-5, the V gene TRBV19, with TRBD1 matching over 8 bases. Germline V gene sequence: CDR1 LNHDA, CDR2 SQIVND (reference sequence). Trimming at V came to 4 bases and at J to 2 bases, leaving 4 bases not matched to a gene. CDR3 length: 15 amino acids. In DNA form, the CDR3 reads TGTGCCAGTAGTAAGGAGGGACAGGGCAATCAGCCCCAGCATTTT. As protein: CASSKEGQGNQPQHF.

This chain joins TRBV30 and TRBJ1-1; D is unclear. From germline, CDR1 is GTSNPN and CDR2 SVGIG (reference sequence). Deletions cut 1 base from V and 0 bases from J, with 6 bases between. CDR3 length: 13 amino acids. CDR3 DNA sequence: TGTGCCTGGAGTGGCCAGGTGAACACTGAAGCTTTCTTT. Translation: CAWSGQVNTEAFF.

The V call is TRBV5-1, the J call TRBJ1-4; possible D gene TRBD1, 5 bases. V lost 5 bases and J 0 bases, leaving 14 bases between the germline ends. The V gene's germline CDR1 is SGHRS and CDR2 YFSETQ. CDR3 length: 16 amino acids. CDR3 residues: CASRRGRHATNEKLFF. DNA of the CDR3: TGCGCCAGCAGAAGGGGACGCCATGCAACTAATGAAAAACTGTTTTTT.

V gene TRBV4-1 combines with J gene TRBJ1-2; no reliable D call. There are 14 residues in the CDR3. Germline CDR1 is MGHRA and CDR2 is YSYEKL. V was shortened by 1 base and J by 4 bases, with 10 bases between the two germline ends. The CDR3 is CASSQVDQLYGYTF. CDR3 bases: TGCGCCAGCAGCCAAGTTGACCAGCTCTATGGCTACACCTTC.

V usage is TRBV7-9 and J usage is TRBJ2-7; D possibly corresponds to TRBD2 (5 bases). Per germline, CDR1 SEHNR and CDR2 FQNEAQ (reference sequence). V lost 1 base and J lost 3, with 13 bases in between. CDR3 length: 15 residues. CDR3 residues: CASSLGGSRYYEQYF. CDR3 coding DNA: TGTGCCAGCAGCTTAGGAGGGAGTCGATACTACGAGCAGTACTTC. The entire variable domain, with the rest obtained from reference TRBV7-9 and TRBJ2-7, is as follows: DTGVSQNPRHKITKRGQNVTFRCDPISEHNRLYWYRQTLGQGPEFLTYFQNEAQLEKSRLLSDRFSAERPKGSFSTLEIQRTEQGDSAMYLCASSLGGSRYYEQYFGPGTRLTVT.

V and J are TRBV30 and TRBJ1-3; tentatively, D is TRBD1 (6 bases). V was shortened by 5 bases and J by 2 bases, with 19 bases between the two germline ends. The CDR3 extends over 16 amino acids. In germline, CDR1 is GTSNPN, CDR2 SVGIG (reference sequence). The CDR3 spells CAWVPGTRGTGNTIYF. As DNA, the CDR3 is TGTGCCTGGGTGCCCGGGACAAGGGGGACTGGAAACACCATATATTTT.

The chain combines TRBV15 with TRBJ2-7, with 7 bases lining up with TRBD2. Losses at the gene ends were 1 base for V and 4 bases for J; bases not matched to a gene: 10. CDR1 is LNHNV and CDR2 is YYDKDF in the germline V gene (reference sequence). The CDR3 is 16 residues long. In DNA, the CDR3 is TGTGCCACCAGCAGAGGAGGGTGGGAGGGCCTATACGAGCAGTACTTC. Translation: CATSRGGWEGLYEQYF.

J is TRBJ1-1 and V is TRBV9; D not resolved. V lost 3 bases and J lost 1, with 13 bases in between. Looked up from germline, CDR1 is SGDLS and CDR2 is YYNGEE. This CDR3 is 15 amino acids long. CDR3: CASSAWPDPNTEAFF. CDR3 in DNA: TGTGCCAGCAGCGCTTGGCCCGACCCGAACACTGAAGCTTTCTTT.

The rearrangement joins TRBV2 to TRBJ1-5; 10 nucleotides match TRBD1. Germline-derived CDR1 and CDR2 are SNHLY and FYNNEI. J lost 6 bases, V lost 6 bases, and 5 bases had no gene match. The CDR3 consists of 14 residues. The CDR3 DNA reads TGTGCCAGCAGCCGGGACAGGGGAATTCAGCCCCAGCATTTT. Translation: CASSRDRGIQPQHF.

J is TRBJ2-2 and V is TRBV29-1; possible D gene TRBD2, 7 bases. The CDR3 loop spans 14 amino acids. Germline V CDR1 and CDR2: SQVTM, ANQGSEA. V lost 8 bases and J lost 2, with 15 bases in between. The CDR3 sequence: CSCRGGGNTGELFF. Written as DNA, the CDR3 is TGCAGCTGCCGGGGAGGGGGAAACACCGGGGAGCTGTTTTTT.

J is TRBJ2-1 and V is TRBV5-1; possibly TRBD1 for D (5 bases). This CDR3 has 16 residues. V was pared by 4 bases and J by 7 bases, with 21 bases between. Germline V gene data show CDR1 as SGHRS and CDR2 as YFSETQ. The CDR3 coding sequence is TGCGCCAGCAGCCTCCGGGTCGGGCGCTCAGGGAATGAGCAGTTCTTC. Translating it yields CASSLRVGRSGNEQFF.

V gene TRBV2 combines with J gene TRBJ1-5; the D is unclear. CDR3 size: 16 residues. The V and J ends lost 0 bases and 0 bases respectively, with 9 bases between them. Per the germline V gene, CDR1 is SNHLY and CDR2 is FYNNEI. DNA for the CDR3: TGTGCCAGCAGTGAAGCGTACTCCTATAGCAATCAGCCCCAGCATTTT. This sequence encodes CASSEAYSYSNQPQHF.

The genes are TRBV7-2 and TRBJ2-1; weak D call: TRBD2 (5 bases). V shed 3 bases and J shed 9 bases, with 15 bases lying between them. Germline CDR1 is SGHTA and CDR2 is FQGNSA. The CDR3 has 14 amino acids. The CDR3 DNA follows: TGTGCCAGCAGCTTTGATCGGGGAAACCGTGAGCAGTTCTTC. Translating gives CASSFDRGNREQFF.

The chain couples TRBV7-2 to TRBJ2-3, with unresolved D. CDR1 and CDR2 (germline): SGHTA, FQGNSA. The CDR3 consists of 13 residues. Trimming stripped 1 base from V and 6 bases from J, with 8 bases between. Here the CDR3 DNA reads TGTGCCAGCAGCTTAGGTCTATTTGATACGCAGTATTTT. This translates into CASSLGLFDTQYF.

V is TRBV7-9 and J is TRBJ1-2; D not certain. The ends were cut back, 10 bases at V and 7 bases at J, with 25 bases in the middle. The CDR3 consists of 15 residues. CDR1 is SEHNR, CDR2 FQNEAQ, per germline (reference sequence). CDR3 in amino acids: CATRPDLDWGGGYTF. The CDR3 DNA follows: TGTGCCACCCGACCGGACCTCGACTGGGGTGGTGGCTACACCTTC.